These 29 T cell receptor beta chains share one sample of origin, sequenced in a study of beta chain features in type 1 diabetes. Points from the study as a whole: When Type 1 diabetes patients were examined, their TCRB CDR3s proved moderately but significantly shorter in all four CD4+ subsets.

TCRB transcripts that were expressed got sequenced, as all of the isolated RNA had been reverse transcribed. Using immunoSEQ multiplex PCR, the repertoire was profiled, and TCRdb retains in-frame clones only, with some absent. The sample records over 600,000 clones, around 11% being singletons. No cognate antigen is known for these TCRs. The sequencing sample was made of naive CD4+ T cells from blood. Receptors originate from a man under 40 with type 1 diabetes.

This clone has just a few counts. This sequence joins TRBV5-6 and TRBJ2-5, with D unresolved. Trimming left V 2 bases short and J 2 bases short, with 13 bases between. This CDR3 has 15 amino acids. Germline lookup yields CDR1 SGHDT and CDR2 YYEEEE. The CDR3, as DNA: TGTGCCAGCAGCTTCCGAGCTCCATGGCAAGAGACCCAGTACTTC. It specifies CASSFRAPWQETQYF.

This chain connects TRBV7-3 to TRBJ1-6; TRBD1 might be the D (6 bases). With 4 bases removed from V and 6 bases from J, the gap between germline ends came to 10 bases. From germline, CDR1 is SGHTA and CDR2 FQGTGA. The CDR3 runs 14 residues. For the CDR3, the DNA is TGTGCCAGCAGCTCACAGGGCCCTAATTCACCCCTCCACTTT. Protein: CASSSQGPNSPLHF.

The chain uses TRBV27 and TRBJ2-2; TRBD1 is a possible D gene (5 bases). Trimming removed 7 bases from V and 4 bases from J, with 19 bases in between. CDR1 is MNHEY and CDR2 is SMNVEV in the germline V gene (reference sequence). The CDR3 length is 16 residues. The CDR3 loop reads CASNSRGGKGTGELFF. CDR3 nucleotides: TGTGCCAGCAATTCAAGGGGTGGAAAGGGCACCGGGGAGCTGTTTTTT.

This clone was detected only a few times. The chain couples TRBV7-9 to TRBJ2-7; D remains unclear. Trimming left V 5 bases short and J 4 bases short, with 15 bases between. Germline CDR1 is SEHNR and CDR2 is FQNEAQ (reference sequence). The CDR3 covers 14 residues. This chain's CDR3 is CASSRTGVGYEQYF. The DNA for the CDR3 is TGTGCCAGCAGCCGAACGGGCGTTGGATACGAGCAGTACTTC.

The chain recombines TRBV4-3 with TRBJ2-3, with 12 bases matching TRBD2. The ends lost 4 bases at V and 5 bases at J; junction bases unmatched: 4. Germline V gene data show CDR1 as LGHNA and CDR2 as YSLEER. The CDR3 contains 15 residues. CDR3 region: CASSRTSGVGDTQYF. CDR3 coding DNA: TGCGCCAGCAGCCGGACTAGCGGGGTTGGAGATACGCAGTATTTT.

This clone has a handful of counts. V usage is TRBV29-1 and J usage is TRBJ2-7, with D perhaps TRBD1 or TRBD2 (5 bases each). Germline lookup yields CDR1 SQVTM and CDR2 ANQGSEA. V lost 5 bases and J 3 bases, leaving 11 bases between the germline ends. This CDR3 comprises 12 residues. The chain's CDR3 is CSVRAGSYEQYF. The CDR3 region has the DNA TGCAGCGTTCGGGCAGGGAGCTACGAGCAGTACTTC.

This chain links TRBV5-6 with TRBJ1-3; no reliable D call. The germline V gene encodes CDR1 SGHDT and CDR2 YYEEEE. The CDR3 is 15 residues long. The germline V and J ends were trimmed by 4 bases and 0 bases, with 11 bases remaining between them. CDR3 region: CASSAQPSSGNTIYF. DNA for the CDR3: TGTGCCAGCAGCGCGCAGCCTAGCTCTGGAAACACCATATATTTT. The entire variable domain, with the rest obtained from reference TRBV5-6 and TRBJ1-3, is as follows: DAGVTQSPTHLIKTRGQQVTLRCSPKSGHDTVSWYQQALGQGPQFIFQYYEEEERQRGNFPDRFSGHQFPNYSSELNVNALLLGDSALYLCASSAQPSSGNTIYFGEGSWLTVV.

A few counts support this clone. CDR3: CSPSGGLSGNTIYF. The CDR3 region has the DNA TGCAGCCCCTCGGGGGGATTGTCTGGAAACACCATATATTTT. This chain links TRBV29-1 with TRBJ1-3, with D perhaps matching TRBD1 (5 bases). The V gene lost 8 bases and the J gene lost 1 base, with 15 bases spanning the gap. CDR3 length: 14 residues. Germline CDR1 is SQVTM and CDR2 is ANQGSEA.

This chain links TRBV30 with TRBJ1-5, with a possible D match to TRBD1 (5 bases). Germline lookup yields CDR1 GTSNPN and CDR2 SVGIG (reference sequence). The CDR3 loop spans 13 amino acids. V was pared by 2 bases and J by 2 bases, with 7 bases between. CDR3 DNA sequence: TGTGCCTGGAGTAAACAGGGCAATCAGCCCCAGCATTTT. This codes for CAWSKQGNQPQHF. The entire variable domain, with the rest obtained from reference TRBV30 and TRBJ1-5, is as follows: SQTIHQWPATLVQPVGSPLSLECTVEGTSNPNLYWYRQAAGRGLQLLFYSVGIGQISSEVPQNLSASRPQDRQFILSSKKLLLSDSGFYLCAWSKQGNQPQHFGDGTRLSIL.

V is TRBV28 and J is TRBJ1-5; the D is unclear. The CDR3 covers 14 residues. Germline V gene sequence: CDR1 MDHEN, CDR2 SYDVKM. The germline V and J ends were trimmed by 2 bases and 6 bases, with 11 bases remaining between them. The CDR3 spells CASSLGSESQPQHF. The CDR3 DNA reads TGTGCCAGCAGTTTAGGATCGGAAAGTCAGCCCCAGCATTTT.

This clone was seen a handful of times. CDR3 DNA sequence: TGTGCCAGCAGCTTCGATTCAGGGGGAAACACCATATATTTT. It codes for CASSFDSGGNTIYF. The chain links TRBV9 to TRBJ1-3; D may be TRBD1 (5 bases). The V end was cut by 4 bases, the J end by 4 bases, with 12 bases between. This CDR3 region has 14 residues. The germline gives CDR1 SGDLS, CDR2 YYNGEE.

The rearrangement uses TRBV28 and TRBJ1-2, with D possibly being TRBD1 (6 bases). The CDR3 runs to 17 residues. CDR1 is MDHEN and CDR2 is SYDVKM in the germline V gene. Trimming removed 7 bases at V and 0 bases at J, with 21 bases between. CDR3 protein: CASTPGGRQTSNYGYTF. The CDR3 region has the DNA TGTGCCAGCACCCCGGGGGGCAGACAAACCTCTAACTATGGCTACACCTTC.

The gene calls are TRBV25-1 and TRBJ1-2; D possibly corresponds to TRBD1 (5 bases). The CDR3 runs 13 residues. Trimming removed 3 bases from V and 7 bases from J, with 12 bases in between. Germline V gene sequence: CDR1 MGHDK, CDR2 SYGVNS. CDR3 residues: CASSDFREGGYTF. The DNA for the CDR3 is TGTGCCAGCAGTGATTTCAGGGAGGGTGGCTACACCTTC.

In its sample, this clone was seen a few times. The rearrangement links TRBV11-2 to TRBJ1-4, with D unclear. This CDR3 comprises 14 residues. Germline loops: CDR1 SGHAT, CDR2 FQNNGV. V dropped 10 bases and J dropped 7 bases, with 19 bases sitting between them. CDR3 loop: CAIPVGEVTEKLFF. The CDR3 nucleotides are TGTGCCATCCCGGTCGGGGAAGTCACTGAAAAACTGTTTTTT. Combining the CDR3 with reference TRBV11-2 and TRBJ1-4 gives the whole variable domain EAGVAQSPRYKIIEKRQSVAFWCNPISGHATLYWYQQILGQGPKLLIQFQNNGVVDDSQLPKDRFSAERLKGVDSTLKIQPAKLEDSAVYLCAIPVGEVTEKLFFGSGTQLSVL.

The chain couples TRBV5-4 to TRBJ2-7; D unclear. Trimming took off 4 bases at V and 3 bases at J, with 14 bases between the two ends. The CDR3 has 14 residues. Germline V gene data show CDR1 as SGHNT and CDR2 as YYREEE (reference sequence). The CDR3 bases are TGTGCCAGCAGCCACACAGCCGAGGTCTACGAGCAGTACTTC. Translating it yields CASSHTAEVYEQYF.

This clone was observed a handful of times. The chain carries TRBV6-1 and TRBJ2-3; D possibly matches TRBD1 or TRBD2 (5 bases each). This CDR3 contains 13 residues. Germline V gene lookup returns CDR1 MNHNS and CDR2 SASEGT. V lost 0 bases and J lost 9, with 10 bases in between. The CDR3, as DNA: TGTGCCAGCAGTGAAGCGCTACGGGGCACGCAGTATTTT. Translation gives CASSEALRGTQYF.

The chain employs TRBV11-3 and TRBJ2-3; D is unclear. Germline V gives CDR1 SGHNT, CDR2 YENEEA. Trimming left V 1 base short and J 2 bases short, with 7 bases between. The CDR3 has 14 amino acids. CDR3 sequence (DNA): TGTGCCAGCAGCTTAGCGCGGACCACAGATACGCAGTATTTT. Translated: CASSLARTTDTQYF.

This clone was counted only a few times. In nucleotides, the CDR3 is TGTGCCAGCAGCTTCTCCGGGACTCCTAACGGTGGCTACACCTTC. It encodes CASSFSGTPNGGYTF. The rearrangement links TRBV2 to TRBJ1-2, with D possibly being TRBD1 (5 bases). The ends were cut back, 6 bases at V and 7 bases at J, with 21 bases in the middle. Germline V gene sequence: CDR1 SNHLY, CDR2 FYNNEI. The length of the CDR3 is 15 residues.

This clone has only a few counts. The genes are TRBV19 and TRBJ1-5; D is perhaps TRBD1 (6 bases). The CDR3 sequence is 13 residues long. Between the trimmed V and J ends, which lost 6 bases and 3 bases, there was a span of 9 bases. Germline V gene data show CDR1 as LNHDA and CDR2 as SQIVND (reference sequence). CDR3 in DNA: TGTGCCAGTAGCAAGGGGGTCAATCAGCCCCAGCATTTT. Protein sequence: CASSKGVNQPQHF.

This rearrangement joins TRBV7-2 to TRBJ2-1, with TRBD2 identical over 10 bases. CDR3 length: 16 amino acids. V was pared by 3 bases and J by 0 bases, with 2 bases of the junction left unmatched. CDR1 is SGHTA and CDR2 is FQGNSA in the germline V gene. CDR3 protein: CASSFGTSDSYNEQFF. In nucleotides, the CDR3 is TGTGCCAGCAGCTTTGGGACTAGCGACTCCTACAATGAGCAGTTCTTC.

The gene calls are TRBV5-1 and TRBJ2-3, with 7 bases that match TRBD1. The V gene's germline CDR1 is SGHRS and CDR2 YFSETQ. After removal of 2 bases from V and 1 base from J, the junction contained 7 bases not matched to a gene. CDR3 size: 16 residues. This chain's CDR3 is CASSLGDRAGTDTQYF. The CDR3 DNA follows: TGCGCCAGCAGCTTAGGAGACAGGGCCGGCACAGATACGCAGTATTTT.

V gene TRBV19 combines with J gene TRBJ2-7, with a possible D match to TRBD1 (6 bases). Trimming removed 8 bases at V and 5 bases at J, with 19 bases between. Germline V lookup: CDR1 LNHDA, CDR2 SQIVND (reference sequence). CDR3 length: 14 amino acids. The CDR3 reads CASGEQGFVHEQYF. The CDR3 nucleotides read TGTGCCAGTGGAGAACAGGGATTTGTCCACGAGCAGTACTTC.

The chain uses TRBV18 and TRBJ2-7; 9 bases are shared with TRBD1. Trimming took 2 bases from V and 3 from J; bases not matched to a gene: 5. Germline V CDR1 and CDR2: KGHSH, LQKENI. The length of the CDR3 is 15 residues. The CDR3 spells CASSPGTGSRYEQYF. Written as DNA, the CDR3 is TGTGCCAGCTCACCAGGGACAGGGAGCCGCTACGAGCAGTACTTC.

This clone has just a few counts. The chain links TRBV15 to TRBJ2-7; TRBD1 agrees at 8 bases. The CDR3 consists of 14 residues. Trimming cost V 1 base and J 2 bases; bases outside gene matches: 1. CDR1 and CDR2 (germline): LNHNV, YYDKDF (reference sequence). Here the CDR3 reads CATSRGTGTYEQYF. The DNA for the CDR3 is TGTGCCACCAGCAGAGGGACAGGGACCTACGAGCAGTACTTC.

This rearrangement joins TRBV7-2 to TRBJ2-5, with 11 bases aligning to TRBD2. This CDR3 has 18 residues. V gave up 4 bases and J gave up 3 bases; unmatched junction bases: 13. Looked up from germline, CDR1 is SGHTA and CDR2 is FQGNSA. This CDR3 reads CASSSRYASGGLKETQYF. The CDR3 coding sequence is TGTGCCAGCAGCTCGAGATATGCTAGCGGGGGGCTAAAAGAGACCCAGTACTTC.

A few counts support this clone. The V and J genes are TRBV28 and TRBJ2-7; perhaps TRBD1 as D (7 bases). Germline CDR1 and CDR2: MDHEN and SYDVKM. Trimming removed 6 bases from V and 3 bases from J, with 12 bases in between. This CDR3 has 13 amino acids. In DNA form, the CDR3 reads TGTGCCAGCAGCCGCCAGGGGGGCTACGAGCAGTACTTC. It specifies CASSRQGGYEQYF.

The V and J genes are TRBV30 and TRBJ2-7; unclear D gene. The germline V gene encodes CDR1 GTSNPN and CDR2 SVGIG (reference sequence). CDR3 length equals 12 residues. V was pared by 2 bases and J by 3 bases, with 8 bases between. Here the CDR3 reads CAWSSTRYEQYF. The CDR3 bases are TGTGCCTGGAGTTCAACACGCTACGAGCAGTACTTC.

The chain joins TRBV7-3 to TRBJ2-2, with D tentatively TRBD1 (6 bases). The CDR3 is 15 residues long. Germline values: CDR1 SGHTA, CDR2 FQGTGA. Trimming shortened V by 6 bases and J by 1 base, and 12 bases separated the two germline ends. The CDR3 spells CASSLTGVNTGELFF. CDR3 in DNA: TGTGCCAGCAGTCTGACAGGAGTGAACACCGGGGAGCTGTTTTTT.

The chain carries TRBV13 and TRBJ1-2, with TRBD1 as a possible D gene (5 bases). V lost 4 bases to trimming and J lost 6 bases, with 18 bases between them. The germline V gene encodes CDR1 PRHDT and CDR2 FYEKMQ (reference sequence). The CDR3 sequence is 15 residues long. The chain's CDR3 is CASSWDVRTLDGYTF. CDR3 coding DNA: TGTGCCAGCAGCTGGGACGTTAGGACATTAGATGGCTACACCTTC.